Listed below are T cell receptor beta chains from one sample, sequenced in a study of control samples from healthy donors and cancer patients. Profiled with immunoSEQ multiplex PCR; TCRdb holds only in-frame clones, not every one. Of 150,000 or so clones in the sample, about 90% were seen once. Material for sequencing was blood. The source of these receptors is a man aged 18 to 29 in good health. CDR3s include the opening cysteine and the closing phenylalanine or tryptophan. The D gene is left open where the match is weak. Only some rows state a clone size, as once, few, many or a class for expanded clones.

CDR3aa: CASSLVSTGLGTSGNTIYF; CDR3nt: TGTGCCAGCAGCTTGGTCTCCACAGGCCTGGGTACCTCTGGAAACACCATATATTTT; d_gene: -; j_gene: TRBJ1-3; v_gene: TRBV5-6; abundance: -
CDR3aa: CASSGDRVDTQYF; CDR3nt: TGTGCCAGCAGCGGGGACAGGGTTGATACGCAGTATTTT; d_gene: TRBD1; j_gene: TRBJ2-3; v_gene: TRBV7-8; abundance: -
CDR3aa: CASSPRMGLDTQYF; CDR3nt: TGTGCCAGCAGCCCCCGTATGGGGCTGGATACGCAGTATTTT; d_gene: -; j_gene: TRBJ2-3; v_gene: TRBV7-6; abundance: -
CDR3aa: CASSFSGTEYYEQYF; CDR3nt: TGTGCCAGCAGTTTTAGTGGGACAGAATACTACGAGCAGTACTTC; d_gene: TRBD1; j_gene: TRBJ2-7; v_gene: TRBV27; abundance: -
CDR3aa: CASSQDRDDYYGYTF; CDR3nt: TGTGCCAGCAGTCAGGACAGGGACGACTACTATGGCTACACCTTC; d_gene: TRBD1; j_gene: TRBJ1-2; v_gene: TRBV6-4; abundance: -
CDR3aa: CASSYTRGDEQYF; CDR3nt: TGTGCCAGCAGCTATACTAGGGGGGACGAGCAGTACTTC; d_gene: -; j_gene: TRBJ2-7; v_gene: TRBV7-2; abundance: -
CDR3aa: CASSGYSTRGAGELFF; CDR3nt: TGTGCCAGCAGCGGGTATAGCACTCGCGGTGCCGGGGAGCTGTTTTTT; d_gene: -; j_gene: TRBJ2-2; v_gene: TRBV9; abundance: -
CDR3aa: CASSLAHGYAEAFF; CDR3nt: TGTGCCAGCAGCTTAGCCCACGGGTACGCTGAAGCTTTCTTT; d_gene: -; j_gene: TRBJ1-1; v_gene: TRBV11-2; abundance: -
CDR3aa: CASSSPMSGGNPYTF; CDR3nt: TGCGCCAGCAGCTCCCCGATGTCTGGGGGGAACCCCTACACCTTC; d_gene: -; j_gene: TRBJ1-2; v_gene: TRBV5-1; abundance: -
CDR3aa: CAIKGGDRGSYEQYF; CDR3nt: TGTGCCATCAAGGGAGGGGACAGGGGTTCCTACGAGCAGTACTTC; d_gene: TRBD1; j_gene: TRBJ2-7; v_gene: TRBV10-3; abundance: -
CDR3aa: CAWRATSPGELFF; CDR3nt: TGTGCCTGGAGGGCCACTAGCCCCGGGGAGCTGTTTTTT; d_gene: -; j_gene: TRBJ2-2; v_gene: TRBV30; abundance: -
CDR3aa: CASSQDGGGNNEKLFF; CDR3nt: TGTGCCAGCAGCCAAGATGGAGGAGGTAACAATGAAAAACTGTTTTTT; d_gene: -; j_gene: TRBJ1-4; v_gene: TRBV3-1/TRBV3-2; abundance: -
CDR3aa: CASSFRGFYEQYF; CDR3nt: TGTGCCAGCAGCTTCAGGGGGTTCTACGAGCAGTACTTC; d_gene: TRBD1; j_gene: TRBJ2-7; v_gene: TRBV5-6; abundance: -
CDR3aa: CASSHAGELFF; CDR3nt: TGTGCCAGCAGCCACGCCGGGGAGCTGTTTTTT; d_gene: -; j_gene: TRBJ2-2; v_gene: TRBV3-1/TRBV3-2; abundance: -
CDR3aa: CASSLSVNGELFF; CDR3nt: TGTGCCAGCAGCTTAAGCGTGAACGGGGAGCTGTTTTTT; d_gene: -; j_gene: TRBJ2-2; v_gene: TRBV7-3; abundance: -
CDR3aa: CASSLGRAVDSPLHF; CDR3nt: TGCGCCAGCAGCTTAGGCAGGGCGGTGGATTCACCCCTCCACTTT; d_gene: -; j_gene: TRBJ1-6; v_gene: TRBV5-1; abundance: -
CDR3aa: CASSAGGQVDTQYF; CDR3nt: TGTGCCAGCAGCGCGGGAGGCCAGGTGGATACGCAGTATTTT; d_gene: TRBD2; j_gene: TRBJ2-3; v_gene: TRBV7-9; abundance: -
CDR3aa: CATSRDVGEQYF; CDR3nt: TGTGCCACCAGCAGAGATGTGGGCGAGCAGTACTTC; d_gene: -; j_gene: TRBJ2-7; v_gene: TRBV15; abundance: -
CDR3aa: CASSIGQGNYEQYF; CDR3nt: TGTGCCAGTAGTATTGGACAGGGGAACTACGAGCAGTACTTC; d_gene: TRBD1; j_gene: TRBJ2-7; v_gene: TRBV19; abundance: -
CDR3aa: CASSFEDRDEQYF; CDR3nt: TGTGCCAGCAGTTTCGAGGACAGGGACGAGCAGTACTTC; d_gene: TRBD1; j_gene: TRBJ2-7; v_gene: TRBV28; abundance: -
CDR3aa: CAITGTESLGNTIYF; CDR3nt: TGTGCCATCACGGGGACAGAATCCCTAGGAAACACCATATATTTT; d_gene: TRBD1; j_gene: TRBJ1-3; v_gene: TRBV10-3; abundance: -
CDR3aa: CSVDTTLFGRYNEQFF; CDR3nt: TGCAGCGTTGATACGACCCTCTTCGGGAGGTACAATGAGCAGTTCTTC; d_gene: TRBD2; j_gene: TRBJ2-1; v_gene: TRBV29-1; abundance: -
CDR3aa: CASSPRTGGFGSPLHF; CDR3nt: TGTGCCAGCAGCCCCCGGACAGGGGGCTTTGGATCACCCCTCCACTTT; d_gene: TRBD1; j_gene: TRBJ1-6; v_gene: TRBV7-2; abundance: -
CDR3aa: CATNRWLRDRGQHEQYF; CDR3nt: TGTGCCACCAACCGATGGCTTAGGGACAGGGGGCAACACGAGCAGTACTTC; d_gene: TRBD1; j_gene: TRBJ2-7; v_gene: TRBV24-1; abundance: -
CDR3aa: CASDPGRMNTEAFF; CDR3nt: TGCGCCAGCGACCCCGGCCGTATGAACACTGAAGCTTTCTTT; d_gene: -; j_gene: TRBJ1-1; v_gene: TRBV5-1; abundance: -
CDR3aa: CASSPRDTPPYPKETQYF; CDR3nt: TGTGCCAGCAGTCCACGGGACACCCCTCCATACCCCAAAGAGACCCAGTACTTC; d_gene: -; j_gene: TRBJ2-5; v_gene: TRBV27; abundance: -
CDR3aa: CASSVAGSAGGYTF; CDR3nt: TGTGCCAGCAGCGTAGCGGGCAGCGCGGGCGGCTACACCTTC; d_gene: -; j_gene: TRBJ1-2; v_gene: TRBV9; abundance: -
CDR3aa: CASSYSRRYSNQPQHF; CDR3nt: TGTGCCAGCAGTTACTCCCGACGGTATAGCAATCAGCCCCAGCATTTT; d_gene: -; j_gene: TRBJ1-5; v_gene: TRBV6-2/TRBV6-3; abundance: once
CDR3aa: CASSPRGWGIQYF; CDR3nt: TGTGCCAGCTCACCACGGGGGTGGGGCATTCAGTACTTC; d_gene: -; j_gene: TRBJ2-4; v_gene: TRBV18; abundance: once
CDR3aa: CASRKQGSSGTEAFF; CDR3nt: TGTGCCAGCAGAAAACAGGGGTCGAGTGGAACTGAAGCTTTCTTT; d_gene: TRBD1; j_gene: TRBJ1-1; v_gene: TRBV5-4; abundance: -
CDR3aa: CASSVAQELRTDTQYF; CDR3nt: TGTGCCAGCAGCGTAGCTCAAGAACTACGAACAGATACGCAGTATTTT; d_gene: -; j_gene: TRBJ2-3; v_gene: TRBV9; abundance: -
CDR3aa: CASSVSGTGLQNEKLFF; CDR3nt: TGTGCCAGCAGCGTGTCCGGGACAGGGTTGCAGAATGAAAAACTGTTTTTT; d_gene: TRBD1; j_gene: TRBJ1-4; v_gene: TRBV7-2; abundance: -
CDR3aa: CSVRDRGDTGELFF; CDR3nt: TGCAGCGTCCGCGACAGGGGGGACACCGGGGAGCTGTTTTTT; d_gene: TRBD1; j_gene: TRBJ2-2; v_gene: TRBV29-1; abundance: -
CDR3aa: CASSPQTSGGWAQYF; CDR3nt: TGTGCCAGCAGCCCACAGACTAGCGGGGGTTGGGCCCAGTACTTC; d_gene: TRBD2; j_gene: TRBJ2-5; v_gene: TRBV4-2; abundance: -
CDR3aa: CASSLDSGGQYNEQFF; CDR3nt: TGTGCCAGCAGCTTAGATAGCGGGGGACAATACAATGAGCAGTTCTTC; d_gene: TRBD2; j_gene: TRBJ2-1; v_gene: TRBV4-2; abundance: -
CDR3aa: CSVVGRANTEAFF; CDR3nt: TGCAGCGTTGTCGGCAGGGCAAACACTGAAGCTTTCTTT; d_gene: -; j_gene: TRBJ1-1; v_gene: TRBV29-1; abundance: -
CDR3aa: CASSLGHSKETQYF; CDR3nt: TGTGCCAGCAGCTTAGGACACTCAAAAGAGACCCAGTACTTC; d_gene: -; j_gene: TRBJ2-5; v_gene: TRBV7-2; abundance: -
CDR3aa: CASSYRDIWGEQYF; CDR3nt: TGTGCCAGCAGTTACCGGGATATCTGGGGCGAGCAGTACTTC; d_gene: -; j_gene: TRBJ2-7; v_gene: TRBV6-5; abundance: -
CDR3aa: CASSPGGIYGYTF; CDR3nt: TGTGCCAGCAGTCCCGGGGGGATCTATGGCTACACCTTC; d_gene: -; j_gene: TRBJ1-2; v_gene: TRBV27; abundance: -
CDR3aa: CASSFTGRTDEQYF; CDR3nt: TGCGCCAGCAGCTTTACAGGGAGGACGGACGAGCAGTACTTC; d_gene: -; j_gene: TRBJ2-7; v_gene: TRBV5-1; abundance: once
CDR3aa: CASSWHTGELFF; CDR3nt: TGTGCCAGCAGCTGGCACACCGGGGAGCTGTTTTTT; d_gene: -; j_gene: TRBJ2-2; v_gene: TRBV11-2; abundance: -
CDR3aa: CASSPGDISYNEQFF; CDR3nt: TGCGCCAGCAGCCCCGGGGACATTAGCTACAATGAGCAGTTCTTC; d_gene: -; j_gene: TRBJ2-1; v_gene: TRBV5-1; abundance: -
CDR3aa: CASSLTGMGETQYF; CDR3nt: TGTGCCAGCAGCTTAACAGGGATGGGAGAGACCCAGTACTTC; d_gene: -; j_gene: TRBJ2-5; v_gene: TRBV7-2; abundance: -
CDR3aa: CASISFDSMNTEAFF; CDR3nt: TGTGCCAGCATATCCTTCGACAGCATGAACACTGAAGCTTTCTTT; d_gene: -; j_gene: TRBJ1-1; v_gene: TRBV6-5; abundance: -
CDR3aa: CASSLLGETQYF; CDR3nt: TGTGCCAGCAGCTTATTAGGGGAGACCCAGTACTTC; d_gene: -; j_gene: TRBJ2-5; v_gene: TRBV11-2; abundance: -
CDR3aa: CASSQDWPGNTYEQYF; CDR3nt: TGCGCCAGCAGCCAAGATTGGCCAGGCAACACCTACGAGCAGTACTTC; d_gene: -; j_gene: TRBJ2-7; v_gene: TRBV4-3; abundance: -
CDR3aa: CASSLAQGAYYEQYF; CDR3nt: TGTGCCAGCAGCTTGGCCCAGGGGGCTTACTACGAGCAGTACTTC; d_gene: TRBD1; j_gene: TRBJ2-7; v_gene: TRBV5-5; abundance: -
CDR3aa: CASSPRTADTQYF; CDR3nt: TGTGCCAGTAGTCCGCGGACAGCAGATACGCAGTATTTT; d_gene: -; j_gene: TRBJ2-3; v_gene: TRBV19; abundance: -
CDR3aa: CAWSPIGGQGVTEAFF; CDR3nt: TGTGCCTGGAGTCCCATCGGGGGACAGGGGGTCACTGAAGCTTTCTTT; d_gene: TRBD1; j_gene: TRBJ1-1; v_gene: TRBV30; abundance: -
CDR3aa: CASSGTGGTYEQYF; CDR3nt: TGTGCCAGCAGCGGGACAGGGGGGACCTACGAGCAGTACTTC; d_gene: TRBD1; j_gene: TRBJ2-7; v_gene: TRBV6-5; abundance: -
CDR3aa: CASSDTGAPEETQYF; CDR3nt: TGCGCCAGCAGCGACACCGGGGCGCCTGAAGAGACCCAGTACTTC; d_gene: -; j_gene: TRBJ2-5; v_gene: TRBV5-1; abundance: once
CDR3aa: CASSLEGAGYGYTF; CDR3nt: TGTGCCAGCAGCCTGGAGGGCGCGGGTTATGGCTACACCTTC; d_gene: -; j_gene: TRBJ1-2; v_gene: TRBV6-2/TRBV6-3; abundance: -
CDR3aa: CASSQDRAAYYEQYF; CDR3nt: TGCGCCAGCAGCCAAGACAGGGCCGCTTACTACGAGCAGTACTTC; d_gene: -; j_gene: TRBJ2-7; v_gene: TRBV4-3; abundance: -
CDR3aa: CAWSVWRTSGGASKSDTQYF; CDR3nt: TGTGCCTGGAGTGTTTGGAGGACTAGCGGGGGGGCCAGCAAATCAGATACGCAGTATTTT; d_gene: TRBD2; j_gene: TRBJ2-3; v_gene: TRBV30; abundance: -
CDR3aa: CASSLSKARTQYF; CDR3nt: TGTGCCAGCAGTCTGTCCAAAGCAAGGACCCAGTACTTC; d_gene: -; j_gene: TRBJ2-5; v_gene: TRBV12-3/TRBV12-4; abundance: -
CDR3aa: CASSPRPTDTQYF; CDR3nt: TGTGCCAGCAGCCCTCGCCCCACAGATACGCAGTATTTT; d_gene: -; j_gene: TRBJ2-3; v_gene: TRBV9; abundance: -
CDR3aa: CAISGGRSYNSPLHF; CDR3nt: TGTGCCATTTCAGGGGGTCGCTCCTATAATTCACCCCTCCACTTT; d_gene: TRBD1; j_gene: TRBJ1-6; v_gene: TRBV10-3; abundance: -
CDR3aa: CASSLVVGELFF; CDR3nt: TGTGCCAGCAGCTTAGTGGTCGGGGAGCTGTTTTTT; d_gene: -; j_gene: TRBJ2-2; v_gene: TRBV7-9; abundance: -
CDR3aa: CASSLILAGTDTQYF; CDR3nt: TGTGCCAGCAGCTTAATACTAGCGGGGACAGATACGCAGTATTTT; d_gene: TRBD2; j_gene: TRBJ2-3; v_gene: TRBV7-3; abundance: -